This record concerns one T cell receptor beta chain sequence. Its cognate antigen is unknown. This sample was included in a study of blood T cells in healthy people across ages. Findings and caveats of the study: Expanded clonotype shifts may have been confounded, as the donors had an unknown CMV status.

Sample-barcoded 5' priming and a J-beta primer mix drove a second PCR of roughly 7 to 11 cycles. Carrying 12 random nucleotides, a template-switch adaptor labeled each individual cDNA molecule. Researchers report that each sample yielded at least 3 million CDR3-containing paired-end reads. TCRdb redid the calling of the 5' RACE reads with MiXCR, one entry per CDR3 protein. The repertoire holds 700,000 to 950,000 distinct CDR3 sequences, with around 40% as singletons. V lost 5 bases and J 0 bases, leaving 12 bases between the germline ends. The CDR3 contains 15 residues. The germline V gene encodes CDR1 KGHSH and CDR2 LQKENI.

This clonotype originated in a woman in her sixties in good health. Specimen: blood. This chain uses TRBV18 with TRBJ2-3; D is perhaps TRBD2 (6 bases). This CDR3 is CASSNRDSSTDTQYF. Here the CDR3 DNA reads TGTGCCAGCTCAAACCGGGACTCAAGCACAGATACGCAGTATTTT.